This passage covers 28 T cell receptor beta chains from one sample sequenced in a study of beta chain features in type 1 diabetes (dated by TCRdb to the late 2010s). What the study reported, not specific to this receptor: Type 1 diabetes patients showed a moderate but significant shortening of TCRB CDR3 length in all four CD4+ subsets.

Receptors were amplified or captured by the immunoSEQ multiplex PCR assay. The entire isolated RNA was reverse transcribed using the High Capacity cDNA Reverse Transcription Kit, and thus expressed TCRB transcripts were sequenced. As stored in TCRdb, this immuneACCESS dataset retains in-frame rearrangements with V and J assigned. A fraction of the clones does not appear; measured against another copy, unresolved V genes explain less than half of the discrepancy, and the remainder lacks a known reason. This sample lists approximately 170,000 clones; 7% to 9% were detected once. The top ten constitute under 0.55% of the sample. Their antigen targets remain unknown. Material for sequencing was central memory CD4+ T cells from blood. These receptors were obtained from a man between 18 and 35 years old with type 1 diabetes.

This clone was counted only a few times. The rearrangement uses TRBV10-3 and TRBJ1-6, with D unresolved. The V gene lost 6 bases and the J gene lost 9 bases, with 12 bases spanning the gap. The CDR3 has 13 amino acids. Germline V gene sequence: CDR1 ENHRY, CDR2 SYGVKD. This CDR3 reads CAISQEGGSPLHF. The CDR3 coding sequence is TGTGCCATCAGCCAGGAAGGAGGTTCACCCCTCCACTTT.

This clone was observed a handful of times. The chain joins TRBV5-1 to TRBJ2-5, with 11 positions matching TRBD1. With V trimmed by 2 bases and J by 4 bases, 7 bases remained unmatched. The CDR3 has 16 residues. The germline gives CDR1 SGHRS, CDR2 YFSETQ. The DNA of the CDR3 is TGCGCCAGCAGCTTCGGACAGGGGGCAGTTATAGAGACCCAGTACTTC. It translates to CASSFGQGAVIETQYF. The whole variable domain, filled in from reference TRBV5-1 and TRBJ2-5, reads KAGVTQTPRYLIKTRGQQVTLSCSPISGHRSVSWYQQTPGQGLQFLFEYFSETQRNKGNFPGRFSGRQFSNSRSEMNVSTLELGDSALYLCASSFGQGAVIETQYFGPGTRLLVL.

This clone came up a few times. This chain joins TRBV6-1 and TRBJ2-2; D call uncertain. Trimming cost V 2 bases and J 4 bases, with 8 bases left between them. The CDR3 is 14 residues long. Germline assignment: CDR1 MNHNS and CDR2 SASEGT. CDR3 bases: TGTGCCAGCAGTGAAAGTACAACCACCGGGGAGCTGTTTTTT. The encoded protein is CASSESTTTGELFF.

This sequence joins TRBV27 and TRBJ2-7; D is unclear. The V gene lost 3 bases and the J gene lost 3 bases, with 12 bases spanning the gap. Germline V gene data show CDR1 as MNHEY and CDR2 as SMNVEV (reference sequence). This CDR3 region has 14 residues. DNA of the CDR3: TGTGCCAGCAGTTTTAATGGCGGAGACTACGAGCAGTACTTC. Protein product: CASSFNGGDYEQYF.

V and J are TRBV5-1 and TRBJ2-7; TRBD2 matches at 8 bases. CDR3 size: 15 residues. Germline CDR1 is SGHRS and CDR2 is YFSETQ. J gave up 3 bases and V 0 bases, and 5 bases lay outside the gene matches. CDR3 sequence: CASSLVIAGHYEQYF. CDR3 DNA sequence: TGCGCCAGCAGCTTGGTGATAGCGGGGCACTACGAGCAGTACTTC.

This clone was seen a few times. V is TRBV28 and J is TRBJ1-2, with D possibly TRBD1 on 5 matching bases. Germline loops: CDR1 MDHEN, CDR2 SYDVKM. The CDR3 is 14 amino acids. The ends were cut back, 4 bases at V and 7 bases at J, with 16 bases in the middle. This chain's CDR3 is CASSSGTRVGGYTF. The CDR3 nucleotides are TGTGCCAGCAGTTCCGGGACTCGGGTGGGTGGCTACACCTTC.

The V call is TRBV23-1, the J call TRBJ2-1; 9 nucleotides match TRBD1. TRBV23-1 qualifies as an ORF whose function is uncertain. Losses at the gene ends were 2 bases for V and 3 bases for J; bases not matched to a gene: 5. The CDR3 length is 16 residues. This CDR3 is CASSQRTGEIYNEQFF. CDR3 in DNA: TGCGCCAGCAGTCAAAGGACAGGGGAAATCTACAATGAGCAGTTCTTC.

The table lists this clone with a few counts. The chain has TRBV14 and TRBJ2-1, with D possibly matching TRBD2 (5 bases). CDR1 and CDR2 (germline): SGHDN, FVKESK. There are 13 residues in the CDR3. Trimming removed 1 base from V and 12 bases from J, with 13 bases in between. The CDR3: CASSQAGLTGQFF. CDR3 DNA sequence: TGTGCCAGCAGCCAAGCTGGACTCACCGGGCAGTTCTTC.

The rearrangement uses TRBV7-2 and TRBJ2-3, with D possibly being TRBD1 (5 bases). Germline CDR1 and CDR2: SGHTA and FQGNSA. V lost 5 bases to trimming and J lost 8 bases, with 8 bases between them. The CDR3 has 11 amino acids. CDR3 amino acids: CASSQGPTQYF. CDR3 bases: TGTGCCAGCAGCCAGGGCCCTACGCAGTATTTT.

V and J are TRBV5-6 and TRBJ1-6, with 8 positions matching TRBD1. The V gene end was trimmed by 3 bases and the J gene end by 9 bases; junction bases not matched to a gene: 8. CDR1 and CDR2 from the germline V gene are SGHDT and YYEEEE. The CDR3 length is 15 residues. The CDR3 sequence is CASSWDRYSSSPLHF. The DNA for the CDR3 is TGTGCCAGCAGCTGGGACAGGTATTCCAGTTCACCCCTCCACTTT.

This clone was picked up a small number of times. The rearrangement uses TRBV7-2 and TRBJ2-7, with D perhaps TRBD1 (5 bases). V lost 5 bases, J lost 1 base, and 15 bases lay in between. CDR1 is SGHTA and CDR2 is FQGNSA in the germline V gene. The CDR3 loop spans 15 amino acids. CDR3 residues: CASSPGDDRSYEQYF. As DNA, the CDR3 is TGTGCCAGCAGCCCTGGGGATGACAGATCCTACGAGCAGTACTTC.

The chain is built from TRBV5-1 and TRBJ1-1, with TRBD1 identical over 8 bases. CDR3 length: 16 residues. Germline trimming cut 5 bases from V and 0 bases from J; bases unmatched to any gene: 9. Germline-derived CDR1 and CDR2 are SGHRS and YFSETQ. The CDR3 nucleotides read TGCGCCAGCAGTAAACAGGGGGTCGAGATGAACACTGAAGCTTTCTTT. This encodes CASSKQGVEMNTEAFF. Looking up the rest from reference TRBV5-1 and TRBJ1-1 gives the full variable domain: KAGVTQTPRYLIKTRGQQVTLSCSPISGHRSVSWYQQTPGQGLQFLFEYFSETQRNKGNFPGRFSGRQFSNSRSEMNVSTLELGDSALYLCASSKQGVEMNTEAFFGQGTRLTVV.

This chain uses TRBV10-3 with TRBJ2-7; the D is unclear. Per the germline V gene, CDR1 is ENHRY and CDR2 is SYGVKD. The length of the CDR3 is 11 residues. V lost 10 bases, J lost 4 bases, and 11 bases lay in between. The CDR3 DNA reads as TGTGCCACCGAAACAGCATACGAGCAGTACTTC. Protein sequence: CATETAYEQYF.

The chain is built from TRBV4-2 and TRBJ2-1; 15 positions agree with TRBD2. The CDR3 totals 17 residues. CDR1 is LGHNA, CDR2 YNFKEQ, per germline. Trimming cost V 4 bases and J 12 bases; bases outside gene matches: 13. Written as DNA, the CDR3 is TGTGCCAGCAGCCCGGAGAGCGGACTAGCGGGAGGGATAACGCAGTTCTTC. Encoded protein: CASSPESGLAGGITQFF.

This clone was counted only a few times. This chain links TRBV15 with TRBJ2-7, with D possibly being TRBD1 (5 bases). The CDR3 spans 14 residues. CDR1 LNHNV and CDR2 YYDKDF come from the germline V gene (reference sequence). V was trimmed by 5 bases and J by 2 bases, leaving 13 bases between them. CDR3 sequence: CATSGPRAPYEQYF. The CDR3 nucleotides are TGTGCCACCAGCGGACCCAGGGCCCCCTACGAGCAGTACTTC.

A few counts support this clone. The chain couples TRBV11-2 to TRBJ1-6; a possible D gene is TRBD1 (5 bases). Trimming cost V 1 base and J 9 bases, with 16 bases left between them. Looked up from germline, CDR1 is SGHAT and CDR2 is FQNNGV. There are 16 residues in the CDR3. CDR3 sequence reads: CASSLVRGEYGSPLHF. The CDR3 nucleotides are TGTGCCAGCAGCTTAGTTCGGGGGGAGTACGGTTCACCCCTCCACTTT.

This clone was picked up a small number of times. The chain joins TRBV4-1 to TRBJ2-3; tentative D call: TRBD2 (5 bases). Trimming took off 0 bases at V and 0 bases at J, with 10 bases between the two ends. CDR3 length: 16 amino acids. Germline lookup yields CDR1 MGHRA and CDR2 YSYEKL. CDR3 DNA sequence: TGCGCCAGCAGCCAAGATCAAGCGGCCAGCACAGATACGCAGTATTTT. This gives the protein CASSQDQAASTDTQYF.

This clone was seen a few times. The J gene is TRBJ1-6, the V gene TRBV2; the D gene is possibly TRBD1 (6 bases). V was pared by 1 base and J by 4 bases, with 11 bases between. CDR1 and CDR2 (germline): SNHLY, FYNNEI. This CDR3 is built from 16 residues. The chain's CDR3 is CASSEEGGIYNSPLHF. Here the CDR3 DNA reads TGTGCCAGCAGTGAAGAGGGGGGGATATATAATTCACCCCTCCACTTT. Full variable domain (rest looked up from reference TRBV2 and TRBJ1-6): EPEVTQTPSHQVTQMGQEVILRCVPISNHLYFYWYRQILGQKVEFLVSFYNNEISEKSEIFDDQFSVERPDGSNFTLKIRSTKLEDSAMYFCASSEEGGIYNSPLHFGNGTRLTVT.

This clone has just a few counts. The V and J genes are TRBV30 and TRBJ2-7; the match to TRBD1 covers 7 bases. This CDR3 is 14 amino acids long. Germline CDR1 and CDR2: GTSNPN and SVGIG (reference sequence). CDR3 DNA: TGTGCTTCGACGGGACAGAAATTCTCCTACGAGCAGTACTTC. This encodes CASTGQKFSYEQYF. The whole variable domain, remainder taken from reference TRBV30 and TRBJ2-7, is SQTIHQWPATLVQPVGSPLSLECTVEGTSNPNLYWYRQAAGRGLQLLFYSVGIGQISSEVPQNLSASRPQDRQFILSSKKLLLSDSGFYLCASTGQKFSYEQYFGPGTRLTVT.

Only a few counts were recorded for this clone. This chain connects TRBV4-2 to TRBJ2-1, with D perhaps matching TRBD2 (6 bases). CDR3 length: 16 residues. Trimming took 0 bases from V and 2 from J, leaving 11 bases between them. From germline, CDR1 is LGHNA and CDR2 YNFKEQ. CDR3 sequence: CASSQDGGTAYNEQFF. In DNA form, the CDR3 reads TGTGCCAGCAGCCAAGATGGGGGGACTGCCTACAATGAGCAGTTCTTC.

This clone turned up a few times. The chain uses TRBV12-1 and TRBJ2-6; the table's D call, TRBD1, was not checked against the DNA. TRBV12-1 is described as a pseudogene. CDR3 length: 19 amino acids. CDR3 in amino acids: CASSILTGGPRSGANVLTF. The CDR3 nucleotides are TGTGCCAGCAGCATCCTCACAGGGGGCCCTCGCTCTGGGGCCAACGTCCTGACTTTC.

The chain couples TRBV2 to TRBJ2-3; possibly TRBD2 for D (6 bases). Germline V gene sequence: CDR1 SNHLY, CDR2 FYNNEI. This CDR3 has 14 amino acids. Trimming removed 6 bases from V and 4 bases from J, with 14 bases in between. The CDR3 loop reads CASRAGPASDTQYF. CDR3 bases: TGTGCCAGCAGGGCGGGGCCGGCATCAGATACGCAGTATTTT.

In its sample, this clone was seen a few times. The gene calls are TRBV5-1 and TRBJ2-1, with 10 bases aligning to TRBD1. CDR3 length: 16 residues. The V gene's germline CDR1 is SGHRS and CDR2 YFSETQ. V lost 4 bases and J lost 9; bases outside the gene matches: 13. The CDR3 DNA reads TGCGCCAGCAGCGGAGGGACAGGGGAGTCCCTCGGTGAGCAGTTCTTC. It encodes CASSGGTGESLGEQFF.

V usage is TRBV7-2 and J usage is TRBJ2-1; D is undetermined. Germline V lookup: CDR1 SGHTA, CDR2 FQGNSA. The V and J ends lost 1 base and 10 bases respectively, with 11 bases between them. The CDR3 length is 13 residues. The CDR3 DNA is TGTGCCAGCAGCTTAGAACCCGACACCGAGCAGTTCTTC. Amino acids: CASSLEPDTEQFF.

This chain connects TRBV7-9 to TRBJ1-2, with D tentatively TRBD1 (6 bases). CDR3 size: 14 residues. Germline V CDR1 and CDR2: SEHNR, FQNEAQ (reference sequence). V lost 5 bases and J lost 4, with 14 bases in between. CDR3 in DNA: TGTGCCAGCAGCGGGCAGGGGACGGCCTATGGCTACACCTTC. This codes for CASSGQGTAYGYTF.

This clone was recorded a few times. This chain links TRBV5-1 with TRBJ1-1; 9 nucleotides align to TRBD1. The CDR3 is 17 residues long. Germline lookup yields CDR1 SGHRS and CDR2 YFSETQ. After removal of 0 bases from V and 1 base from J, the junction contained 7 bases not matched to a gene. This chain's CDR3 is CASSLVTGQGGNTEAFF. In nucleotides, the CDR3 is TGCGCCAGCAGCTTGGTGACGGGACAGGGTGGGAACACTGAAGCTTTCTTT. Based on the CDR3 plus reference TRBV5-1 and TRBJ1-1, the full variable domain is KAGVTQTPRYLIKTRGQQVTLSCSPISGHRSVSWYQQTPGQGLQFLFEYFSETQRNKGNFPGRFSGRQFSNSRSEMNVSTLELGDSALYLCASSLVTGQGGNTEAFFGQGTRLTVV.

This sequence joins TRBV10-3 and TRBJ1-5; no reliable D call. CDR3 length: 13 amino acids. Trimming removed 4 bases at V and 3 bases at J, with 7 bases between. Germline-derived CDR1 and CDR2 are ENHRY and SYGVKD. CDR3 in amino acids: CAISANTNQPQHF. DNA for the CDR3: TGTGCCATCAGTGCTAATACCAATCAGCCCCAGCATTTT.

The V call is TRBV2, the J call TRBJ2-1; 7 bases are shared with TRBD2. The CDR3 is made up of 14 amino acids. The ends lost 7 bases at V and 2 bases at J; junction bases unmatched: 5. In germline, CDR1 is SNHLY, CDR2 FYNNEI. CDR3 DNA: TGTGCCAGCAAAACGGGAGGAACCTACAATGAGCAGTTCTTC. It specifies CASKTGGTYNEQFF. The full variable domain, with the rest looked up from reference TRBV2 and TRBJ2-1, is EPEVTQTPSHQVTQMGQEVILRCVPISNHLYFYWYRQILGQKVEFLVSFYNNEISEKSEIFDDQFSVERPDGSNFTLKIRSTKLEDSAMYFCASKTGGTYNEQFFGPGTRLTVL.